This T cell receptor (beta chain) appears in the sequencing data of a study of radiotherapy plus CTLA-4 blockade in lung cancer. As for the study in general: Objective response was observed in roughly a sixth of patients, and disease control in roughly 33%.

Sequenced by immunoSEQ multiplex PCR; TCRdb stores in-frame clones only, minus some. The repertoire includes under 65,000 clones, approximately 84% of them detected once, and roughly 6.7% sits in the top ten. Focal radiation plus CTLA-4 blockade with ipilimumab was given to patients with chemo-refractory metastatic non-small-cell lung cancer. CDR3 length equals 15 residues. V was cut by 2 bases and J by 8 bases, with 18 bases left in between. Germline V lookup: CDR1 LNHDA, CDR2 SQIVND (reference sequence). The clonotype was recovered from a human donor with non-small cell lung cancer whose response to radiotherapy plus ipilimumab could not be evaluated. The chain carries TRBV19 and TRBJ1-2; a weak D match, TRBD1 (6 bases). The source material was peripheral blood, sampled from a patient treated with radiotherapy plus ipilimumab. The CDR3 DNA reads TGTGCCAGTAGTATACCCCCCCTCAGGGGCAGAGGCTACACCTTC. It encodes CASSIPPLRGRGYTF.